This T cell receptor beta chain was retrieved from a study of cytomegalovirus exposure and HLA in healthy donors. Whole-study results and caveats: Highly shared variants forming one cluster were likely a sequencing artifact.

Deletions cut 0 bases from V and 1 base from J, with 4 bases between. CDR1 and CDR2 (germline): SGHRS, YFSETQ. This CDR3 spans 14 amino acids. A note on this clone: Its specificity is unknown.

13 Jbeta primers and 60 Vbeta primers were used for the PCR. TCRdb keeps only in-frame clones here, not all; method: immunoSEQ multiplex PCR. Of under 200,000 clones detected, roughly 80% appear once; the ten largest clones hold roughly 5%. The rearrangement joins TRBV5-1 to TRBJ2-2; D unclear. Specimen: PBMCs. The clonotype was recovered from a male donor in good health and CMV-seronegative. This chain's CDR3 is CASSLGQNTGELFF. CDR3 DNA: TGCGCCAGCAGCTTGGGACAGAACACCGGGGAGCTGTTTTTT. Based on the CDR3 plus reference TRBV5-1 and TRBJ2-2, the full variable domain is KAGVTQTPRYLIKTRGQQVTLSCSPISGHRSVSWYQQTPGQGLQFLFEYFSETQRNKGNFPGRFSGRQFSNSRSEMNVSTLELGDSALYLCASSLGQNTGELFFGEGSRLTVL.